This passage covers 13 T cell receptor beta chains from one sample sequenced in a study of blood T cell repertoires in COVID-19. The data were produced by immunoSEQ multiplex PCR, yet TCRdb's version contains in-frame clones alone and is incomplete. This sample has hundreds of thousands of clones, with about 86% found just once. The sequencing sample was made of peripheral blood. Receptor source: a woman between 55 and 75 years old with COVID-19, enrolled during active disease.

This clone was detected only once. The V and J genes are TRBV11-3 and TRBJ1-2; weak D call: TRBD1 (6 bases). This CDR3 comprises 14 residues. V was pared by 5 bases and J by 4 bases, with 14 bases between. Germline lookup yields CDR1 SGHNT and CDR2 YENEEA. The CDR3 nucleotides are TGTGCCAGCAGCCAGACAGGAGACTCCTATGGCTACACCTTC. Translating it yields CASSQTGDSYGYTF. Full variable domain (outside the CDR3, taken from reference TRBV11-3 and TRBJ1-2): EAGVVQSPRYKIIEKKQPVAFWCNPISGHNTLYWYLQNLGQGPELLIRYENEEAVDDSQLPKDRFSAERLKGVDSTLKIQPAELGDSAVYLCASSQTGDSYGYTFGSGTRLTVV.

The chain uses TRBV19 and TRBJ1-2; 7 bases are a match to TRBD1. V gave up 5 bases and J gave up 8 bases; unmatched junction bases: 8. Per the germline V gene, CDR1 is LNHDA and CDR2 is SQIVND (reference sequence). CDR3 length equals 13 residues. CDR3 bases: TGTGCCAGTAGTCTACAGGGGATCGGGGGCTACACCTTC. This codes for CASSLQGIGGYTF.

The chain is built from TRBV5-1 and TRBJ2-7, with a tentative D call TRBD2 (6 bases). V was clipped by 7 bases and J by 4 bases, with 24 bases between them. There are 16 residues in the CDR3. Per the germline V gene, CDR1 is SGHRS and CDR2 is YFSETQ. CDR3 residues: CASHNFGTSTSYEQYF. Here the CDR3 DNA reads TGCGCCAGCCATAATTTCGGGACTTCCACATCATACGAGCAGTACTTC.

The chain combines TRBV11-2 with TRBJ1-1; D is perhaps TRBD1 (5 bases). The germline V and J ends were trimmed by 3 bases and 3 bases, with 20 bases remaining between them. CDR1 is SGHAT, CDR2 FQNNGV, per germline. CDR3 length equals 17 residues. The CDR3 DNA follows: TGTGCCAGCAGCTTGGGTTTGGTGGGACTTGGGGACACTGAAGCTTTCTTT. Translation: CASSLGLVGLGDTEAFF. Variable domain in full (rest from reference TRBV11-2 and TRBJ1-1): EAGVAQSPRYKIIEKRQSVAFWCNPISGHATLYWYQQILGQGPKLLIQFQNNGVVDDSQLPKDRFSAERLKGVDSTLKIQPAKLEDSAVYLCASSLGLVGLGDTEAFFGQGTRLTVV.

As DNA, the CDR3 is TGTGCCAGCAGCTTAGGTGCGGGGCCCTCCTACGAGCAGTACTTC. Protein: CASSLGAGPSYEQYF. The chain joins TRBV7-2 to TRBJ2-7; maybe TRBD2 (6 bases). This CDR3 is 15 amino acids long. CDR1 is SGHTA and CDR2 is FQGNSA in the germline V gene. V was trimmed by 1 base and J by 0 bases, leaving 10 bases between them.

This chain uses TRBV11-2 with TRBJ2-1; TRBD2 matches at 8 bases. V was clipped by 5 bases and J by 3 bases; unmatched bases: 6. The CDR3 is made up of 15 amino acids. CDR1 is SGHAT and CDR2 is FQNNGV in the germline V gene. This CDR3 is CASSRGGFGYNEQFF. In DNA, the CDR3 is TGTGCCAGCAGCCGCGGGGGGTTCGGCTACAATGAGCAGTTCTTC.

The J gene is TRBJ2-7, the V gene TRBV13; 13 nucleotides align to TRBD2. The germline gives CDR1 PRHDT, CDR2 FYEKMQ (reference sequence). V lost 5 bases and J lost 7; bases outside the gene matches: 8. CDR3 length equals 15 residues. CDR3 loop: CASSPGTSGVSEQYF. CDR3 nucleotides: TGTGCCAGCAGCCCCGGGACTAGCGGGGTTTCAGAGCAGTACTTC.

The chain recombines TRBV14 with TRBJ2-1, with 7 bases matching TRBD1. CDR1 and CDR2 (germline): SGHDN, FVKESK. The J segment lost 4 bases and the V segment lost 1 base, leaving 13 bases of the junction unmatched. This CDR3 contains 18 residues. The CDR3 spells CASSQGQGVMWRYNEQFF. CDR3 nucleotides: TGTGCCAGCAGCCAAGGACAGGGAGTTATGTGGCGATACAATGAGCAGTTCTTC.

This rearrangement joins TRBV11-3 to TRBJ2-2; a weak D match, TRBD1 (6 bases). The CDR3 covers 19 residues. Trimming stripped 0 bases from V and 0 bases from J, with 17 bases between. Germline-derived CDR1 and CDR2 are SGHNT and YENEEA. The CDR3 DNA is TGTGCCAGCAGCTTAGAGCGTGGTTGGGGGCAATCGAACACCGGGGAGCTGTTTTTT. Its translation is CASSLERGWGQSNTGELFF.

This clone was detected only a few times. The rearrangement uses TRBV7-9 and TRBJ2-3; no definite D call. Germline CDR1 reads SEHNR; CDR2 reads FQNEAQ (reference sequence). The CDR3 consists of 15 residues. Deletions cut 4 bases from V and 0 bases from J, with 11 bases between. CDR3 loop: CASSYLAASTDTQYF. In nucleotides, the CDR3 is TGTGCCAGCAGCTATTTGGCTGCTAGCACAGATACGCAGTATTTT.

The chain has TRBV6-1 and TRBJ2-3; 7 nucleotides align to TRBD2. The CDR3 extends over 14 amino acids. J was trimmed by 8 bases and V by 5 bases; bases with no gene match: 10. Germline loops: CDR1 MNHNS, CDR2 SASEGT. The CDR3 protein is CASSFPSREATQYF. In DNA, the CDR3 is TGTGCCAGCAGTTTCCCTTCTCGGGAGGCTACGCAGTATTTT.

The chain couples TRBV2 to TRBJ2-3, with 10 bases identical to TRBD2. The ends lost 2 bases at V and 2 bases at J; junction bases unmatched: 4. This CDR3 comprises 16 residues. Germline assignment: CDR1 SNHLY and CDR2 FYNNEI. DNA of the CDR3: TGTGCCAGCAGTGAAAGAGCGGGGGGGTACACAGATACGCAGTATTTT. Translation gives CASSERAGGYTDTQYF.

This clone appeared a single time. The V call is TRBV6-2 or TRBV6-3, the J call TRBJ2-3; tentatively, D is TRBD2 (7 bases). CDR1 is MNHEY and CDR2 is SVGEGT in the germline V gene. The CDR3 length is 14 residues. Trimming took 6 bases from V and 4 from J, leaving 14 bases between them. The CDR3 nucleotides are TGTGCCAGCAGCTCGGGGGAGGGGGCAGATACGCAGTATTTT. Amino acids: CASSSGEGADTQYF.